This T cell receptor beta chain derives from a study of T cells after yellow fever vaccination. General study findings and limits: One caveat is that FACS-sorted repertoires could contain abundant clonotypes contaminating from the bulk population.

The CDR3 covers 18 residues. Looked up from germline, CDR1 is DFQATT and CDR2 is SNEGSKA (reference sequence). Trimming stripped 3 bases from V and 3 bases from J, with 26 bases between. For this clonotype: No antigen is known for it.

A universal primer site and UMIs were added as TCR cDNA was made by 5'RACE template switching. TCRdb analysed the 5' RACE reads with MiXCR anew, one entry per CDR3 protein. The sample carries a few hundred thousand distinct CDR3 sequences, over 3.5% recorded once. This clonotype was sampled from a man aged 18 to 35 who received the YFV17D yellow fever vaccine. This specimen was PBMCs, taken 5 days after the yellow fever booster vaccination. This chain uses TRBV20-1 with TRBJ1-2, with TRBD1 as a possible D gene (6 bases). For the CDR3, the DNA is TGCAGTGCTAGGGGGCGAGGGGGAACAGGGCCGATGGACTATGGCTACACCTTC. Translated: CSARGRGGTGPMDYGYTF.